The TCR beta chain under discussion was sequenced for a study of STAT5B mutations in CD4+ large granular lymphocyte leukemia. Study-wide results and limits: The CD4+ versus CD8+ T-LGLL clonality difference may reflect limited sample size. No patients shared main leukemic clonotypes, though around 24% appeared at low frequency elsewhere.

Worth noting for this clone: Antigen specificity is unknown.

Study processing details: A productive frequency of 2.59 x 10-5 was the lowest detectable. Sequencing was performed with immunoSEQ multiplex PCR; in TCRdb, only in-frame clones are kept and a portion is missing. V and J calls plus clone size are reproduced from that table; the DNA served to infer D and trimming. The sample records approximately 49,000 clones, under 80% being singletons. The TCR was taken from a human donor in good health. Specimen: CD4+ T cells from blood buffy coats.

CDR3: CASSYPAGGNYGYTF. The CDR3 DNA reads TGTGCCAGCAGTTACCCCGCTGGGGGAAACTATGGCTACACCTTC. V gene TRBV28 combines with J gene TRBJ1-2; D perhaps matches TRBD1 (5 bases). Germline CDR1 reads MDHEN; CDR2 reads SYDVKM. This CDR3 comprises 15 residues. Trimming stripped 4 bases from V and 2 bases from J, with 14 bases between.